A single sample is the source of the 27 T cell receptor beta chains below, sequenced in a study of blood T cell repertoires in COVID-19. Assay used: immunoSEQ multiplex PCR; TCRdb lists only in-frame clones, some missing. The sample has roughly 250,000 clones; 80% to 85% are singletons. Sequencing was carried out using peripheral blood. The receptors stem from a person aged 65 to 79 with COVID-19, enrolled during active disease.

The CDR3 DNA follows: TGTGCCAGCAGCTTATCAGGTAGCACAGATACGCAGTATTTT. It codes for CASSLSGSTDTQYF. This chain links TRBV7-2 with TRBJ2-3; unclear D gene. The V and J ends lost 2 bases and 0 bases respectively, with 6 bases between them. The CDR3 is made up of 14 amino acids. Germline CDR1 and CDR2: SGHTA and FQGNSA.

The chain uses TRBV28 and TRBJ1-2; D may be TRBD1 (6 bases). Germline V gene lookup returns CDR1 MDHEN and CDR2 SYDVKM. This CDR3 is 16 amino acids long. The ends were cut back, 10 bases at V and 0 bases at J, with 21 bases in the middle. CDR3 DNA: TGTGCCACCTCCCCGCCCGGACAGCCTACTAACTATGGCTACACCTTC. It yields the protein CATSPPGQPTNYGYTF.

The chain carries TRBV11-3 and TRBJ2-7; 10 nucleotides align to TRBD2. This CDR3 has 15 residues. Trimming removed 5 bases from V and 5 bases from J; junction bases left unmatched: 9. Germline loops: CDR1 SGHNT, CDR2 YENEEA. The CDR3 region has the DNA TGTGCCAGCAGCCCGCAGACTAGCGGGTCGAACGAGCAGTACTTC. This gives the protein CASSPQTSGSNEQYF.

This rearrangement joins TRBV11-1 to TRBJ2-7; TRBD2 is a possible D gene (5 bases). Trimming removed 3 bases from V and 6 bases from J, with 12 bases in between. Per the germline V gene, CDR1 is SGHAT and CDR2 is FQDESV (reference sequence). This CDR3 comprises 13 residues. The CDR3 nucleotides are TGTGCCAGCAGCTTTAGGCTAGCTGGCGAGCAGTACTTC. It yields the protein CASSFRLAGEQYF.

There are a few counts of this clone. The V call is TRBV21-1, the J call TRBJ2-1; TRBD1 reflects the table's D call only, with no check against the DNA. TRBV21-1 is a documented pseudogene. The CDR3 consists of 17 residues. CDR3 sequence: CASSTRPSGTAYNEQFF. CDR3 bases: TGTGCCAGCAGCACCCGACCTTCCGGGACAGCGTACAATGAGCAGTTCTTC.

The V gene is TRBV7-2, the J gene TRBJ1-1; D is perhaps TRBD1 (6 bases). CDR1 and CDR2 from the germline V gene are SGHTA and FQGNSA. With 1 base removed from V and 1 base from J, the gap between germline ends came to 10 bases. The CDR3 length is 15 residues. CDR3 DNA: TGTGCCAGCAGCTTAGGGGGGCTCGGGAACACTGAAGCTTTCTTT. Its protein is CASSLGGLGNTEAFF.

The chain links TRBV6-5 to TRBJ1-4; unclear D gene. From germline, CDR1 is MNHEY and CDR2 SVGAGI. V lost 0 bases and J 7 bases, leaving 12 bases between the germline ends. The CDR3 has 15 residues. The CDR3: CASSYSGGRGEKLFF. As DNA, the CDR3 is TGTGCCAGCAGTTACTCGGGCGGGAGAGGTGAAAAACTGTTTTTT.

This chain uses TRBV29-1 with TRBJ2-3, with 9 bases that match TRBD1. V shed 5 bases and J 1 base; nucleotides not matched to a gene: 1. The germline V gene encodes CDR1 SQVTM and CDR2 ANQGSEA. This CDR3 contains 13 residues. CDR3 loop: CSVWTGGTDTQYF. The CDR3 nucleotides read TGCAGCGTTTGGACAGGGGGCACAGATACGCAGTATTTT.

J is TRBJ1-5 and V is TRBV20-1; D unclear. The V end was cut by 3 bases, the J end by 4 bases, with 13 bases between. This CDR3 has 14 amino acids. The germline V gene encodes CDR1 DFQATT and CDR2 SNEGSKA (reference sequence). CDR3: CSASLRTLNQPQHF. CDR3 nucleotides: TGCAGTGCTAGTTTAAGGACTCTAAATCAGCCCCAGCATTTT.

This clone qualifies as large. The rearrangement uses TRBV4-2 and TRBJ2-3, with unresolved D. Trimming removed 0 bases at V and 6 bases at J, with 10 bases between. From germline, CDR1 is LGHNA and CDR2 YNFKEQ. CDR3 length equals 14 residues. In DNA form, the CDR3 reads TGTGCCAGCAGCCAAGATCCGGTCATGGATACGCAGTATTTT. The encoded protein is CASSQDPVMDTQYF.

This chain connects TRBV18 to TRBJ1-6; perhaps TRBD1 as D (6 bases). The CDR3 consists of 15 residues. Germline-derived CDR1 and CDR2 are KGHSH and LQKENI. The V and J ends lost 3 bases and 5 bases respectively, with 11 bases between them. This CDR3 is CASSPLGQNNSPLHF. The CDR3 DNA sequence: TGTGCCAGCTCACCCCTAGGACAGAATAATTCACCCCTCCACTTT.

The chain uses TRBV4-3 and TRBJ1-1, with D uncertain. Looked up from germline, CDR1 is LGHNA and CDR2 is YSLEER. Trimming pared 4 bases from V and 8 bases from J, leaving 8 bases between. CDR3 length: 11 residues. CDR3 DNA: TGCGCCAGCAGCCGCGGAGCGGAAGCTTTCTTT. It specifies CASSRGAEAFF.

The CDR3 is CASSPAGTSGLDEQFF. The CDR3 DNA follows: TGTGCCAGCAGCCCAGCCGGGACTAGCGGTCTCGATGAGCAGTTCTTC. This chain connects TRBV3-1 (or the pseudogene TRBV3-2) to TRBJ2-1; 11 nucleotides match TRBD2. Trimming cost V 4 bases and J 8 bases; bases outside gene matches: 10. The CDR3 extends over 16 amino acids. Germline V gene sequence: CDR1 LGHDT, CDR2 YNNKEL (reference sequence).

This chain connects TRBV3-1 (or the pseudogene TRBV3-2) to TRBJ1-6; D gene unclear. Trimming removed 4 bases from V and 3 bases from J, with 4 bases in between. Germline CDR1 LGHDT, CDR2 YNNKEL (reference sequence). There are 13 residues in the CDR3. The CDR3 DNA reads as TGTGCCAGCAGCCCTCGCTATAATTCACCCCTCCACTTT. Protein sequence: CASSPRYNSPLHF.

This chain uses TRBV5-1 with TRBJ2-5; 14 nucleotides align to TRBD2. Germline assignment: CDR1 SGHRS and CDR2 YFSETQ. This CDR3 has 15 amino acids. The V segment lost 3 bases and the J segment 5 bases; nucleotides outside the gene matches: 3. CDR3 residues: CASSSGLAGAETQYF. CDR3 in DNA: TGCGCCAGCAGCTCGGGACTAGCGGGGGCGGAGACCCAGTACTTC.

The rearrangement uses TRBV11-2 and TRBJ2-1, with TRBD2 matching 10 bases. There are 15 residues in the CDR3. With V trimmed by 1 base and J by 8 bases, 5 bases remained unmatched. The germline gives CDR1 SGHAT, CDR2 FQNNGV. The CDR3 nucleotides are TGTGCCAGCAGCTTAGTGGGACTAGCGCTCGATGAGCAGTTCTTC. Encoded protein: CASSLVGLALDEQFF.

Only one count was recorded for this clone. The rearrangement uses TRBV3-1 (or the pseudogene TRBV3-2) and TRBJ1-1, with D perhaps matching TRBD1 (5 bases). V lost 3 bases and J 5 bases, leaving 13 bases between the germline ends. This CDR3 spans 14 amino acids. Germline values: CDR1 LGHDT, CDR2 YNNKEL (reference sequence). CDR3 in amino acids: CASSHYGEGTEAFF. For the CDR3, the DNA is TGTGCCAGCAGCCACTACGGGGAGGGGACTGAAGCTTTCTTT.

The chain couples TRBV7-3 to TRBJ2-1; no clear D. The CDR3 is 12 residues long. CDR1 is SGHTA, CDR2 FQGTGA, per germline. V dropped 2 bases and J dropped 7 bases, with 6 bases sitting between them. This CDR3 is CASSLPSNEQFF. CDR3 DNA: TGTGCCAGCAGCTTACCCAGTAATGAGCAGTTCTTC.

The chain carries TRBV7-2 and TRBJ1-4; 11 nucleotides agree with TRBD1. The trim removed 5 bases at V and 11 bases at J, leaving 7 bases unmatched. The CDR3 contains 14 residues. In germline, CDR1 is SGHTA, CDR2 FQGNSA. The CDR3 sequence is CASSPGQGGSKLFF. CDR3 DNA: TGTGCCAGCAGCCCGGGACAGGGGGGCAGCAAACTGTTTTTT.

This clone was seen once. The chain is built from TRBV7-2 and TRBJ1-2; 9 nucleotides line up with TRBD1. The J segment lost 1 base and the V segment lost 5 bases, leaving 5 bases of the junction unmatched. Germline lookup yields CDR1 SGHTA and CDR2 FQGNSA. The CDR3 is made up of 15 amino acids. CDR3 sequence reads: CASSLRTGVNYGYTF. DNA of the CDR3: TGTGCCAGCAGCCTTCGGACAGGGGTTAACTATGGCTACACCTTC. The complete variable domain, with remaining parts taken from reference TRBV7-2 and TRBJ1-2, reads GAGVSQSPSNKVTEKGKDVELRCDPISGHTALYWYRQSLGQGLEFLIYFQGNSAPDKSGLPSDRFSAERTGGSVSTLTIQRTQQEDSAVYLCASSLRTGVNYGYTFGSGTRLTVV.

The chain couples TRBV19 to TRBJ2-3; the D gene is possibly TRBD1 (5 bases). Trimming shortened V by 7 bases and J by 3 bases, and 11 bases separated the two germline ends. Germline V lookup: CDR1 LNHDA, CDR2 SQIVND (reference sequence). The CDR3 spans 13 residues. The CDR3 DNA reads TGTGCCAGTAAATCGCAGGGTACAGATACGCAGTATTTT. Amino acid sequence: CASKSQGTDTQYF.

The chain carries TRBV30 and TRBJ1-1; D remains unclear. Germline CDR1 and CDR2: GTSNPN and SVGIG (reference sequence). V was pared by 2 bases and J by 5 bases, with 9 bases between. This CDR3 is 12 amino acids long. CDR3 loop: CAWSRTNTEAFF. Here the CDR3 DNA reads TGTGCCTGGAGTCGGACTAATACTGAAGCTTTCTTT.

This clone was picked up a small number of times. Other DNA variants within this sample encode the same CDR3. The rearrangement links TRBV10-3 to TRBJ1-1; TRBD1 agrees at 9 bases. The ends lost 3 bases at V and 1 base at J; junction bases unmatched: 3. The germline V gene has CDR1 ENHRY and CDR2 SYGVKD. The CDR3 covers 15 residues. CDR3 sequence (DNA): TGTGCCATCAGTGAAACAGGGGGCGCGAACACTGAAGCTTTCTTT. Translation gives CAISETGGANTEAFF.

The chain carries TRBV4-1 and TRBJ2-5, with TRBD2 matching 9 bases. The CDR3 loop spans 17 amino acids. CDR1 and CDR2 (germline): MGHRA, YSYEKL. The J segment lost 2 bases and the V segment lost 1 base, leaving 8 bases of the junction unmatched. The CDR3 loop is CASSQGIAGALQETQYF. DNA for the CDR3: TGCGCCAGCAGCCAAGGGATAGCGGGGGCCCTACAAGAGACCCAGTACTTC.

The chain employs TRBV12-5 and TRBJ2-6, with D possibly being TRBD1 (5 bases). The germline V and J ends were trimmed by 5 bases and 1 base, with 12 bases remaining between them. Germline-derived CDR1 and CDR2 are LGHNT and FRNRAP. CDR3 length: 16 amino acids. The CDR3 reads CASGTSRESGANVLTF. The CDR3 DNA follows: TGTGCTAGTGGTACCTCCAGGGAATCTGGGGCCAACGTCCTGACTTTC.

The sample holds one count of this clone. V and J are TRBV14 and TRBJ1-3; no firm D call. Per the germline V gene, CDR1 is SGHDN and CDR2 is FVKESK. The length of the CDR3 is 16 residues. Trimming cost V 0 bases and J 5 bases, with 14 bases left between them. The CDR3 DNA reads as TGTGCCAGCAGCCAAGATATGGGCAGGAGGAGAAACACCATATATTTT. Translated, it gives CASSQDMGRRRNTIYF.

The V gene is TRBV12-3 or TRBV12-4, the J gene TRBJ2-7, with TRBD2 matching 7 bases. CDR3 length: 13 amino acids. The junction had 2 bases not matched to a gene; V was cut back by 3 bases and J by 3 bases. CDR3 DNA: TGTGCCAGCAGTTTTGGGGGGGGCTACGAGCAGTACTTC. It yields the protein CASSFGGGYEQYF.